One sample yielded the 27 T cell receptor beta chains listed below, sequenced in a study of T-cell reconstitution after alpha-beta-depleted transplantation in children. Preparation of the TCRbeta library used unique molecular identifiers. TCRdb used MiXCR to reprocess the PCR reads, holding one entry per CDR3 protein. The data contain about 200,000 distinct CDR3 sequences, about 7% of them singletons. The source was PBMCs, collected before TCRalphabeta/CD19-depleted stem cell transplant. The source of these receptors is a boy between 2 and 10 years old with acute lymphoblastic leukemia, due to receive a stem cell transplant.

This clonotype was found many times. The CDR3 reads CSARWPSSRVADTQYF. The CDR3 bases are TGCAGTGCTAGATGGCCTTCGAGTAGGGTAGCAGATACGCAGTATTTT. The chain employs TRBV20-1 and TRBJ2-3, with no clear D. From germline, CDR1 is DFQATT and CDR2 SNEGSKA (reference sequence). V gave up 2 bases and J gave up 4 bases, with 19 bases separating them. This CDR3 comprises 16 residues.

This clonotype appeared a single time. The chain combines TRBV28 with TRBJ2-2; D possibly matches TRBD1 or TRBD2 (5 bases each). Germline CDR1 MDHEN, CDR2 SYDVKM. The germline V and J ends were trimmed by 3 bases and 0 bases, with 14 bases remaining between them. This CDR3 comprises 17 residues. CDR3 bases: TGTGCCAGCAGTTTGTGGGGGATTTTAGCGAACACCGGGGAGCTGTTTTTT. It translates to CASSLWGILANTGELFF.

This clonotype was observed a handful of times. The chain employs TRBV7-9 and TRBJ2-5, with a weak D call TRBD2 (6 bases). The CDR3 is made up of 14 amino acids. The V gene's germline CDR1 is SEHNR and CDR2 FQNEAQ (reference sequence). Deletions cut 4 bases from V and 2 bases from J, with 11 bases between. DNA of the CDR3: TGTGCCAGCAGCTCGTTAGCGGAACAAGAGACCCAGTACTTC. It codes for CASSSLAEQETQYF. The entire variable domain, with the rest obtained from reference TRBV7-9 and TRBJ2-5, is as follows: DTGVSQNPRHKITKRGQNVTFRCDPISEHNRLYWYRQTLGQGPEFLTYFQNEAQLEKSRLLSDRFSAERPKGSFSTLEIQRTEQGDSAMYLCASSSLAEQETQYFGPGTRLLVL.

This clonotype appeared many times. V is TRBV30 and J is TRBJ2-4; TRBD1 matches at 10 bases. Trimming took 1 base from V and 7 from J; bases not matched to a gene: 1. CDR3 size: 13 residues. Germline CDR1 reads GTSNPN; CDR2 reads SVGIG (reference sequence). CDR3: CAWSGGQGNIQYF. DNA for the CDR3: TGTGCCTGGAGTGGGGGACAGGGGAACATTCAGTACTTC.

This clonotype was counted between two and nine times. The CDR3 loop is CSARVPLQGGSQPQHF. As DNA, the CDR3 is TGCAGTGCTAGAGTCCCACTTCAGGGTGGGAGTCAGCCCCAGCATTTT. This chain connects TRBV20-1 to TRBJ1-5; D perhaps matches TRBD1 (5 bases). Per the germline V gene, CDR1 is DFQATT and CDR2 is SNEGSKA (reference sequence). The CDR3 totals 16 residues. V was pared by 1 base and J by 6 bases, with 19 bases between.

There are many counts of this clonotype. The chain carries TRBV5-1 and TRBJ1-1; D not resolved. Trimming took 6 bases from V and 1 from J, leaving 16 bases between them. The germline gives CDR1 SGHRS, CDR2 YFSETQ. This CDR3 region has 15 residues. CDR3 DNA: TGCGCCAGCATCCTAAACCCCACAAGGAACACTGAAGCTTTCTTT. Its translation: CASILNPTRNTEAFF.

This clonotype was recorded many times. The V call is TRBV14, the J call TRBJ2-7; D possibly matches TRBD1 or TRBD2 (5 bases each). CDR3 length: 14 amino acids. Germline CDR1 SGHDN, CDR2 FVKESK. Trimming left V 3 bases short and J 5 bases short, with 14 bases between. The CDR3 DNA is TGTGCCAGCAGCCATGCAACCGGGACGGACGAGCAGTACTTC. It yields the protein CASSHATGTDEQYF.

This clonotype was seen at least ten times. CDR3 sequence reads: CAILGGHHEQFF. CDR3 coding DNA: TGTGCCATCCTTGGGGGCCACCATGAGCAGTTCTTC. This rearrangement joins TRBV10-3 to TRBJ2-1; maybe TRBD1 (6 bases). V was trimmed by 8 bases and J by 8 bases, leaving 13 bases between them. CDR3 size: 12 residues. Per the germline V gene, CDR1 is ENHRY and CDR2 is SYGVKD.

The CDR3 sequence is CASSPTGTGDQETQYF. The CDR3 DNA reads as TGTGCCAGCAGTCCTACCGGGACAGGAGACCAAGAGACCCAGTACTTC. The J gene is TRBJ2-5, the V gene TRBV27; 8 bases line up with TRBD1. The CDR3 spans 16 residues. Trimming at V came to 5 bases and at J to 0 bases, leaving 8 bases not matched to a gene. The germline V gene has CDR1 MNHEY and CDR2 SMNVEV (reference sequence).

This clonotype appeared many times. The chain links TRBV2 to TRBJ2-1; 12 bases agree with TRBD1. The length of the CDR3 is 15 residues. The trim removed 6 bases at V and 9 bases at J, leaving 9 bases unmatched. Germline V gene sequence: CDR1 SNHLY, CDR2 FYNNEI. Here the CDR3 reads CASRKGQGADTEQFF. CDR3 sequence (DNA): TGTGCCAGCAGGAAGGGACAGGGGGCGGATACTGAGCAGTTCTTC.

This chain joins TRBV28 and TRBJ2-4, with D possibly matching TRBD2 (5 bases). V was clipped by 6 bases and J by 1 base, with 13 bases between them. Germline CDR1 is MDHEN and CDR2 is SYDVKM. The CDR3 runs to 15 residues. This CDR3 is CASSTPGNAKNIQYF. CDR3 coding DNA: TGTGCCAGCAGCACTCCGGGAAACGCCAAAAACATTCAGTACTTC.

The CDR3: CASSYNGANVLTF. The CDR3 bases are TGTGCCAGCAGTTACAACGGGGCCAACGTCCTGACTTTC. The gene calls are TRBV6-5 and TRBJ2-6; D is undetermined. This CDR3 spans 13 amino acids. CDR1 is MNHEY, CDR2 SVGAGI, per germline. Trimming removed 2 bases from V and 4 bases from J, with 3 bases in between.

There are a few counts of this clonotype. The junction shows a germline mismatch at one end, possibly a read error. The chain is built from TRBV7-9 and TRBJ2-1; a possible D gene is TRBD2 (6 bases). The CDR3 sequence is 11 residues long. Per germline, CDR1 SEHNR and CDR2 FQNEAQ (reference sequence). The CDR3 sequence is CASSPGARLIF. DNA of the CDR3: TGTGCCAGCAGCCCGGGAGCGCGGCTAATCTTC. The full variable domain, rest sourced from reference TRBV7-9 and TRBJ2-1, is DTGVSQNPRHKITKRGQNVTFRCDPISEHNRLYWYRQTLGQGPEFLTYFQNEAQLEKSRLLSDRFSAERPKGSFSTLEIQRTEQGDSAMYLCASSPGARLIFGPGTRLTVL.

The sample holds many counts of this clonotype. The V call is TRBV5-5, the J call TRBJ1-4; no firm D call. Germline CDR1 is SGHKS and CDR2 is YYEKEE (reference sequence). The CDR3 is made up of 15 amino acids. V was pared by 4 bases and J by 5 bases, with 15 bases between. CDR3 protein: CASSLGFDGNEKLFF. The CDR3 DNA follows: TGTGCCAGCAGCCTTGGGTTTGACGGGAATGAAAAACTGTTTTTT.

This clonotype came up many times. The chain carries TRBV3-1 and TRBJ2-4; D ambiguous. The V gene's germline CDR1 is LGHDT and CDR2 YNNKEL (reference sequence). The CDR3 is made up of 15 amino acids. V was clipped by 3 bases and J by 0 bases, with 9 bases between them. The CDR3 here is CASSHQTLAKNIQYF. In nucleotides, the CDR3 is TGTGCCAGCAGCCACCAGACGCTAGCCAAAAACATTCAGTACTTC.

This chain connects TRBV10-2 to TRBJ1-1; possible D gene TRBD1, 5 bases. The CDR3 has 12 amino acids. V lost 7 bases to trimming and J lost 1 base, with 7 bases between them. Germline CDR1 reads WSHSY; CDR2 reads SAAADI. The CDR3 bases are TGCGCCAGCATGGGGGGGAACACTGAAGCTTTCTTT. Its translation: CASMGGNTEAFF.

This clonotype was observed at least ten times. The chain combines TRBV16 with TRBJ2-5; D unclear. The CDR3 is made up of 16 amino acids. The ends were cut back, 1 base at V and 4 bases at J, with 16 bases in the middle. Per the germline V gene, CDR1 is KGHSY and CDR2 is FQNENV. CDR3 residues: CASSQYVGNRIETQYF. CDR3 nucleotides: TGTGCCAGCAGCCAATATGTGGGCAACCGGATAGAGACCCAGTACTTC.

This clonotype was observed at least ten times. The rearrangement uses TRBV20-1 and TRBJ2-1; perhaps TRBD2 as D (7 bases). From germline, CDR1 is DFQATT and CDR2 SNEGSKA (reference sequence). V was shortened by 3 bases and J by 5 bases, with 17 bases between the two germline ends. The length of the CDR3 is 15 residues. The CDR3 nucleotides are TGCAGTGCTAGTCTAGGGGGGGGGGCGAACAATGAGCAGTTCTTC. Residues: CSASLGGGANNEQFF.

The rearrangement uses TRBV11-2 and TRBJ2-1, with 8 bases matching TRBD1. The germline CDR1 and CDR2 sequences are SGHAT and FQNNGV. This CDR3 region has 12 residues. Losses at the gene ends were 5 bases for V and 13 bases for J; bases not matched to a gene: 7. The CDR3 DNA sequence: TGTGCCAGCAGCCCGACAGGGGTTGGTCAGTTCTTC. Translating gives CASSPTGVGQFF.

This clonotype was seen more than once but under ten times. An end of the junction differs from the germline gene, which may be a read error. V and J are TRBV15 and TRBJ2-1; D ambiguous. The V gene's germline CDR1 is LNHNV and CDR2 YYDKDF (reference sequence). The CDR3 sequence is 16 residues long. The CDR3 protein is CATSRDYGIQNNQQFF. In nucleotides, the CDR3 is TGTGCCACCAGCAGAGATTATGGGATCCAAAACAATCAGCAGTTCTTC.

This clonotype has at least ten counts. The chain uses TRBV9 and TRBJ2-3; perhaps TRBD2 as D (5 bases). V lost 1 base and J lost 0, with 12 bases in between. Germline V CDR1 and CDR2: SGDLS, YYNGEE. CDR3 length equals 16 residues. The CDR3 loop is CASSVSAATSTDTQYF. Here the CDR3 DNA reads TGTGCCAGCAGCGTATCAGCGGCAACTAGCACAGATACGCAGTATTTT.

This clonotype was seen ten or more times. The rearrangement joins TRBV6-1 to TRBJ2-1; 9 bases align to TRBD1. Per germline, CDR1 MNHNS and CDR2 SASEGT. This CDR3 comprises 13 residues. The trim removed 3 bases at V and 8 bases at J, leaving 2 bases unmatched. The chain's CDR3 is CASSEGTGYEQFF. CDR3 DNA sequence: TGTGCCAGCAGTGAGGGGACAGGGTATGAGCAGTTCTTC.

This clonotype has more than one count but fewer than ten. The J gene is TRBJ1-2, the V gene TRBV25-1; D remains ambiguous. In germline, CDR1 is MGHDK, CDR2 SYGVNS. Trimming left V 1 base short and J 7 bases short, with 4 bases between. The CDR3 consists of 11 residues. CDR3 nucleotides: TGTGCCAGCAGTGAATCAGGTGGCTACACCTTC. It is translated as CASSESGGYTF.

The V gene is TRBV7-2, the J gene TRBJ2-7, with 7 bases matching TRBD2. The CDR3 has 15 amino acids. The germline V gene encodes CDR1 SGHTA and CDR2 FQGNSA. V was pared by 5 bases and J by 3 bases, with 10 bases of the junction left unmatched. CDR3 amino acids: CASSPAGTTLYEQYF. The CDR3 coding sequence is TGTGCCAGCAGCCCTGCTGGGACTACCCTCTACGAGCAGTACTTC.

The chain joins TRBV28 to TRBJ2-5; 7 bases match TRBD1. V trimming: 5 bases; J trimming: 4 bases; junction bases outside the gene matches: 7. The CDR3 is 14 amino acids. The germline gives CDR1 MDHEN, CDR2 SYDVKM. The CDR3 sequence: CASSNRQGLETQYF. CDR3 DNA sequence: TGTGCCAGCAGTAATAGACAGGGATTAGAGACCCAGTACTTC.

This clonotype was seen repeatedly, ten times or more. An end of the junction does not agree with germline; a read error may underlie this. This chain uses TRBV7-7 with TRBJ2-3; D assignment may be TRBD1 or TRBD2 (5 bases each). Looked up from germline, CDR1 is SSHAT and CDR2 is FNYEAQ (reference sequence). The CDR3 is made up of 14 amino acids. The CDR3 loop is CASSKGRRTDTQYF. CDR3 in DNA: TGTGCTAGCAGCAAGGGACGTCGCACAGATACGCAGTATTTT.

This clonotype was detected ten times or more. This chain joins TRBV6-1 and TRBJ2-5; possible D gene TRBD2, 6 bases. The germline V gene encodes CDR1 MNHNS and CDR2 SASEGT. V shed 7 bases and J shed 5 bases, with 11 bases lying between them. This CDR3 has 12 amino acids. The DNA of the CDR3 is TGTGCCAGCAATCGGGGGTTGGAGACCCAGTACTTC. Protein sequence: CASNRGLETQYF.